Detailed here is one TCR beta chain. What antigen it recognizes has not been identified. Within one base of it there is no much larger clone, and no base qualities were kept. TCRbeta CDR3 regions were amplified from genomic DNA by means of the immunoSEQ Assay, a bias-controlled multiplex PCR. Concerning the study's data processing: Nucleated cell counts per sample were estimated from amplification of reference gene primers within the assay. To quantify the absolute abundance of each unique TCRbeta CDR3 rearrangement, sequence reads were collapsed and filtered. Productive Simpson clonality was computed per sample as the square root of Simpson's diversity index over productive rearrangements. TCRdb limited this immuneACCESS table to in-frame rearrangements with V and J called. A share of clones is missing; checked studies link under half to unresolved V genes, and the rest is unexplained. V and J calls and clone size are those listed in that table; D and trimming were worked out from the DNA. Counted in this sample were just over 90,000 clones; roughly 90% of them appeared once. Approximately 1.6% of the sample goes to the ten largest clones.

These data are taken from a study of blood T cell repertoires in COVID-19 (dated by TCRdb to 2020 to 2021). About the investigation overall: The collaborator samples originated in the United States, Italy and Spain and spanned the acute and convalescent phases of COVID-19. The repertoires were made available in a free public database intended to serve as a resource for research on the immune response to SARS-CoV-2. Samples were obtained from the ongoing ImmuneRACE study (first 160 participants) and from about 1,300 subjects provided by 6 global collaborators. HLA class I and class II types, where available, came from metadata supplied by the sample provider rather than from assay-based typing. The prospective study material was composed of cDNA or gDNA derived from T cells, B-cell-depleted T cells, or PBMCs. Sample metadata almost always included a de-identified subject ID, COVID-19 status, age in years and sex. Deeply sampled blood TCRbeta repertoires from subjects exposed to, actively infected with, or recovered from COVID-19 were included in the dataset.

The collaborating institutions used their own protocols to collect whole blood in K2EDTA tubes. Collaborator samples were shipped for TCRbeta analysis as frozen whole blood, isolated PBMCs, or DNA extracted from either sample type. Broader findings and caveats from the paper: How much clinical and demographic metadata was included differed by source and by participant, and the metadata was provided uncurated.

Reading from cysteine to phenylalanine, the CDR3 counts 13 amino acids. Just CDR3 DNA is preserved here, 39 bases in frame from base 1. Relative to germline, V is 0 bases shorter and J is 12 bases shorter, with 14 bases between their ends. The germline V gene sets CDR1 to SGHVS and CDR2 to FQNEAQ. The rearrangement joined TRBV7-8 to TRBJ1-2; tentative D gene TRBD1, with 5 bases matching. What was sequenced was peripheral blood. This receptor was obtained from a human donor with active COVID-19. The donor label of this sample is uncertain. CDR3 protein: CASSLAGTGGNTF. The nucleotide sequence reads TGTGCCAGCAGCTTAGCGGGCACAGGCGGAAACACCTTC.